Below, 17 T cell receptor beta chains from the same sample are listed, as sequenced in a study of cytomegalovirus exposure and HLA in healthy donors. The PCR contained 60 Vbeta and 13 Jbeta primers. Sequencing used immunoSEQ multiplex PCR; TCRdb keeps in-frame clones, though not all of them. The sample contains about 59,000 clones, about 80% of which appear only once. Material for sequencing was PBMCs. These receptor sequences come from a woman in her thirties or forties in good health and CMV-seronegative.

This chain connects TRBV9 to TRBJ2-7; 8 nucleotides align to TRBD2. The CDR3 covers 16 residues. V dropped 4 bases and J dropped 2; count of bases not matched to a gene: 11. The germline CDR1 and CDR2 sequences are SGDLS and YYNGEE. In nucleotides, the CDR3 is TGTGCCAGCAGCCCCGTCTCACTAGCGGCCCCCTACGAGCAGTACTTC. This translates into CASSPVSLAAPYEQYF.

The chain links TRBV13 to TRBJ2-1, with 16 bases aligning to TRBD2. CDR1 is PRHDT and CDR2 is FYEKMQ in the germline V gene (reference sequence). This CDR3 has 16 amino acids. Trimming removed 3 bases from V and 9 bases from J; junction bases left unmatched: 5. CDR3 in amino acids: CASSLGLAGGYGEQFF. DNA for the CDR3: TGTGCCAGCAGCTTGGGACTAGCGGGAGGGTACGGTGAGCAGTTCTTC.

J is TRBJ2-3 and V is TRBV19; 11 bases align to TRBD2. Germline CDR1 LNHDA, CDR2 SQIVND (reference sequence). CDR3 length equals 16 residues. The J segment lost 2 bases and the V segment lost 5 bases, leaving 6 bases of the junction unmatched. The CDR3 protein is CASSPTSGAYTDTQYF. In nucleotides, the CDR3 is TGTGCCAGTAGTCCGACTAGCGGGGCGTACACAGATACGCAGTATTTT.

The V and J genes are TRBV28 and TRBJ1-2; perhaps TRBD1 as D (6 bases). CDR3 size: 17 residues. Trimming shortened V by 2 bases and J by 6 bases, and 22 bases separated the two germline ends. CDR1 and CDR2 (germline): MDHEN, SYDVKM. The CDR3 here is CASSLVPRLGARDGYTF. CDR3 DNA sequence: TGTGCCAGCAGTTTAGTACCCAGGTTGGGGGCGAGAGATGGCTACACCTTC.

The chain couples TRBV5-6 to TRBJ1-2, with 7 bases identical to TRBD1. J was trimmed by 4 bases and V by 4 bases; bases with no gene match: 4. The CDR3 contains 13 residues. Per the germline V gene, CDR1 is SGHDT and CDR2 is YYEEEE. The CDR3 nucleotides read TGTGCCAGCAGCCAGGGGGGCAGCTATGGCTACACCTTC. Protein sequence: CASSQGGSYGYTF.

This sequence joins TRBV5-1 and TRBJ2-7, with a weak D call TRBD2 (6 bases). CDR3 length: 16 amino acids. Germline V CDR1 and CDR2: SGHRS, YFSETQ. V lost 6 bases and J 6 bases, leaving 25 bases between the germline ends. The CDR3 region has the DNA TGCGCCAGCACCTCCGCCGGGACTCCAAGTCCCTCCGAGCAGTACTTC. It encodes CASTSAGTPSPSEQYF.

V is TRBV4-1 and J is TRBJ1-4; 7 positions match TRBD1. The CDR3 runs to 15 residues. Unmatched junction bases numbered 7, after V lost 0 bases and J lost 9 bases. The V gene's germline CDR1 is MGHRA and CDR2 YSYEKL. CDR3 in amino acids: CASSQDQRQGKKLFF. The CDR3 nucleotides read TGCGCCAGCAGCCAAGATCAGAGACAGGGAAAAAAACTGTTTTTT.

The chain combines TRBV19 with TRBJ1-5, with 9 bases that match TRBD1. The CDR3 contains 16 residues. J gave up 2 bases and V 6 bases, and 8 bases lay outside the gene matches. Germline assignment: CDR1 LNHDA and CDR2 SQIVND (reference sequence). The CDR3 loop reads CASRPDRGSGNQPQHF. The CDR3 DNA is TGTGCCAGTAGGCCTGACAGGGGGAGTGGCAATCAGCCCCAGCATTTT.

The genes are TRBV6-5 and TRBJ2-1; D possibly corresponds to TRBD2 (7 bases). Between the trimmed V and J ends, which lost 5 bases and 1 base, there was a span of 12 bases. CDR1 and CDR2 (germline): MNHEY, SVGAGI. The CDR3 covers 15 residues. The CDR3 reads CASSKGRGSYNEQFF. The CDR3 region has the DNA TGTGCCAGCAGTAAGGGGAGGGGGTCCTACAATGAGCAGTTCTTC.

A single count supports this clone. The chain carries TRBV19 and TRBJ1-1, with a possible D match to TRBD1 (5 bases). This CDR3 has 14 amino acids. CDR1 and CDR2 from the germline V gene are LNHDA and SQIVND (reference sequence). V was cut by 1 base and J by 6 bases, with 12 bases left in between. The CDR3 DNA sequence: TGTGCCAGTAGTATAGCAGGGAAGGGTTCTGAAGCTTTCTTT. Its translation is CASSIAGKGSEAFF.

V and J are TRBV5-6 and TRBJ2-7; D unclear. The germline V gene has CDR1 SGHDT and CDR2 YYEEEE. The CDR3 loop spans 13 amino acids. Trimming removed 1 base at V and 2 bases at J, with 7 bases between. The CDR3: CASSLTETYEQYF. The CDR3 DNA sequence: TGTGCCAGCAGCTTGACTGAGACCTACGAGCAGTACTTC.

The chain carries TRBV9 and TRBJ2-1, with a weak D call TRBD2 (5 bases). CDR1 and CDR2 from the germline V gene are SGDLS and YYNGEE. The CDR3 spans 13 residues. Trimming removed 3 bases from V and 5 bases from J, with 9 bases in between. The CDR3 DNA is TGTGCCAGCAGCGCCCGGACTCACAATGAGCAGTTCTTC. It yields the protein CASSARTHNEQFF.

The J gene is TRBJ2-5, the V gene TRBV7-9; tentatively, D is TRBD1 (5 bases). Trimming took off 0 bases at V and 2 bases at J, with 16 bases between the two ends. The CDR3 is 17 amino acids. The V gene's germline CDR1 is SEHNR and CDR2 FQNEAQ (reference sequence). The CDR3 sequence: CASSLAGQGGYQETQYF. The CDR3 region has the DNA TGTGCCAGCAGCTTAGCGGGCCAGGGTGGTTATCAAGAGACCCAGTACTTC.

The chain is built from TRBV29-1 and TRBJ2-7, with 11 positions matching TRBD1. The CDR3 sequence is 15 residues long. CDR1 and CDR2 (germline): SQVTM, ANQGSEA. J lost 4 bases, V lost 4 bases, and 9 bases had no gene match. CDR3 nucleotides: TGCAGCGTTGTCCGAGGACAGGGGGCGGGGTACGAGCAGTACTTC. This sequence encodes CSVVRGQGAGYEQYF.

Comments on this clone: Relative to the germline gene, one junction end is altered; a read error may explain this. Here the CDR3 DNA reads TGTGCTAGTGGTTTGGTACCTAGCGGGGTCGGGATACTCACCCGGGAGCTGTTTTTT. Protein: CASGLVPSGVGILTRELFF. This sequence joins TRBV12-5 and TRBJ2-2; 9 nucleotides match TRBD2. Looked up from germline, CDR1 is LGHNT and CDR2 is FRNRAP. The CDR3 runs to 19 residues.

Concerning this clone: The junction departs from germline at one end; a sequencing error may be responsible. V gene TRBV4-2 combines with J gene TRBJ1-2; D uncertain. CDR1 LGHNA and CDR2 YNFKEQ come from the germline V gene. This CDR3 contains 14 residues. The CDR3 loop is CASSQDSGRTLPTF. The CDR3 bases are TGTGCCAGCAGCCAAGATAGCGGCCGGACCCTGCCCACTTTC.

The chain uses TRBV13 and TRBJ2-2; a possible D gene is TRBD2 (5 bases). Germline CDR1 and CDR2: PRHDT and FYEKMQ (reference sequence). The V and J ends lost 5 bases and 1 base respectively, with 14 bases between them. The CDR3 loop spans 16 amino acids. CDR3 region: CASSPSAARNTGELFF. In nucleotides, the CDR3 is TGTGCCAGCAGCCCATCAGCGGCTAGGAACACCGGGGAGCTGTTTTTT.